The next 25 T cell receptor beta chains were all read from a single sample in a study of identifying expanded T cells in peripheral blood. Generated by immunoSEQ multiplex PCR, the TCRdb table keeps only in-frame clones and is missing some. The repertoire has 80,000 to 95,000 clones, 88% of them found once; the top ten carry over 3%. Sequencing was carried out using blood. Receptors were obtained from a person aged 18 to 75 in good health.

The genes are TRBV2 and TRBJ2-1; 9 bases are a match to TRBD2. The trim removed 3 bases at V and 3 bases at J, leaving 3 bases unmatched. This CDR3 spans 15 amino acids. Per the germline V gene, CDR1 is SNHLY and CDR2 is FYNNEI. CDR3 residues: CASSEGLALYNEQFF. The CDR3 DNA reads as TGTGCCAGCAGTGAGGGACTAGCACTCTACAATGAGCAGTTCTTC. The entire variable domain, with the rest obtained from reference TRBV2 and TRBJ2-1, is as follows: EPEVTQTPSHQVTQMGQEVILRCVPISNHLYFYWYRQILGQKVEFLVSFYNNEISEKSEIFDDQFSVERPDGSNFTLKIRSTKLEDSAMYFCASSEGLALYNEQFFGPGTRLTVL.

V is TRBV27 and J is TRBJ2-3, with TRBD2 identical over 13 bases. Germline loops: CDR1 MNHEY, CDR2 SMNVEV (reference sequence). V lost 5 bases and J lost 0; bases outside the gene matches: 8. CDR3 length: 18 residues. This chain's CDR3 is CASSRLAGGYLSTDTQYF. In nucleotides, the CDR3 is TGTGCCAGCAGTCGACTAGCGGGGGGCTACCTTAGCACAGATACGCAGTATTTT.

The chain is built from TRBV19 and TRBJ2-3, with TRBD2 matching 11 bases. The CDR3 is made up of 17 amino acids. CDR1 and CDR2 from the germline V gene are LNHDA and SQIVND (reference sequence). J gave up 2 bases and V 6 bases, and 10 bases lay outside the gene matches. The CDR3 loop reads CASRPSLLAGDTDTQYF. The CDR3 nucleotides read TGTGCCAGTAGGCCCTCCCTACTAGCGGGGGACACAGATACGCAGTATTTT. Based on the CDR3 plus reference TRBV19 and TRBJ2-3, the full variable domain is DGGITQSPKYLFRKEGQNVTLSCEQNLNHDAMYWYRQDPGQGLRLIYYSQIVNDFQKGDIAEGYSVSREKKESFPLTVTSAQKNPTAFYLCASRPSLLAGDTDTQYFGPGTRLTVL.

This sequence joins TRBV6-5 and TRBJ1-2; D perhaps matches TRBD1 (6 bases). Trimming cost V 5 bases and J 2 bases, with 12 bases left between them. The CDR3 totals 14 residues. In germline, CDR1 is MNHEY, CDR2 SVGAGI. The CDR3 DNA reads TGTGCCAGCAGTCATCCCACAGGGAACTATGGCTACACCTTC. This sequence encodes CASSHPTGNYGYTF.

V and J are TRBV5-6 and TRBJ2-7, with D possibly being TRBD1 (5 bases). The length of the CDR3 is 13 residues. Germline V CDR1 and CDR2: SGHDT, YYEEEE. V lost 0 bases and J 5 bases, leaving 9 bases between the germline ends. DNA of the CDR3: TGTGCCAGCAGCTTGGTGGCAGGGAACGAGCAGTACTTC. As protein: CASSLVAGNEQYF.

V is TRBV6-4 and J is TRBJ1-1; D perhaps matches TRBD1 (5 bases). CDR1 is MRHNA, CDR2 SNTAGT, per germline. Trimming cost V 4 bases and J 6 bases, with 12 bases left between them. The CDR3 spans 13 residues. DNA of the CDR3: TGTGCCAGCAGTGTATCGGGGGAGGCTGAAGCTTTCTTT. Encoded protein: CASSVSGEAEAFF.

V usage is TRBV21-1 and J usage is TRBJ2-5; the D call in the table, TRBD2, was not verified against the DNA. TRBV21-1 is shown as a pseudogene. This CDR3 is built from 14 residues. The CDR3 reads CASSKEDFRGTQYF. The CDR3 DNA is TGTGCCAGCAGCAAAGAGGATTTTCGGGGGACCCAGTACTTC.

The CDR3 nucleotides are TGTGCCAGCAGCGCTCATCGACAAGAGACCCAGTACTTC. It translates to CASSAHRQETQYF. This rearrangement joins TRBV7-2 to TRBJ2-5; D not resolved. V dropped 5 bases and J dropped 2 bases, with 9 bases sitting between them. The length of the CDR3 is 13 residues. The germline V gene has CDR1 SGHTA and CDR2 FQGNSA.

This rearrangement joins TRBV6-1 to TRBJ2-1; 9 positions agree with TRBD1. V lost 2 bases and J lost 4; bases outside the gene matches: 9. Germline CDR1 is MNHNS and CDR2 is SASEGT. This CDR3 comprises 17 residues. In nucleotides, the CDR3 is TGTGCCAGCAGTGAACCGTCCTCAGGGACAGGGTACAATGAGCAGTTCTTC. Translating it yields CASSEPSSGTGYNEQFF.

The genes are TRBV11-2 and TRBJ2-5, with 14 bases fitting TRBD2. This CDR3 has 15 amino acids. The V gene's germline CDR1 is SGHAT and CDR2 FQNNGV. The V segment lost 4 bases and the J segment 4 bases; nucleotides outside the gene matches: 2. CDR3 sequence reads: CASSSGTSGGETQYF. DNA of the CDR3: TGTGCCAGCAGCTCCGGGACTAGCGGGGGAGAGACCCAGTACTTC.

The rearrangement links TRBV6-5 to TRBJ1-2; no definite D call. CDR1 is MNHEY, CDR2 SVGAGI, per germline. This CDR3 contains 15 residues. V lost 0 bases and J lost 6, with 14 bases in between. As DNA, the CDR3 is TGTGCCAGCAGTTACTCGTTAGGCCCCCAGAATGGCTACACCTTC. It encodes CASSYSLGPQNGYTF.

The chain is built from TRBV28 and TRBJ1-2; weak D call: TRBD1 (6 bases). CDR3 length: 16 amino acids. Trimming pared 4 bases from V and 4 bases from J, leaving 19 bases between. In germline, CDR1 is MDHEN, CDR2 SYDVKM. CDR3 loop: CASSSRRQVGAYGYTF. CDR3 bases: TGTGCCAGCAGTTCCCGGCGACAGGTCGGGGCCTATGGCTACACCTTC.

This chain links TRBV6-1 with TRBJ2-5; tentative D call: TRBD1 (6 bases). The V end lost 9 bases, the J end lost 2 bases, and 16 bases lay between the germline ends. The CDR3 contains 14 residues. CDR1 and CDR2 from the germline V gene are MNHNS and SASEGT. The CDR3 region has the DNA TGTGCCAGTTCACGCCGGGACATACAAGAGACCCAGTACTTC. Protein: CASSRRDIQETQYF.

CDR3 coding DNA: TGTGCCAGCAGTTTATCGCCAGCGGGGGGGCCTAATACGCAGTATTTT. It codes for CASSLSPAGGPNTQYF. This rearrangement joins TRBV27 to TRBJ2-3; 10 nucleotides agree with TRBD2. V trimming: 0 bases; J trimming: 7 bases; junction bases outside the gene matches: 7. The CDR3 extends over 16 amino acids. Looked up from germline, CDR1 is MNHEY and CDR2 is SMNVEV (reference sequence).

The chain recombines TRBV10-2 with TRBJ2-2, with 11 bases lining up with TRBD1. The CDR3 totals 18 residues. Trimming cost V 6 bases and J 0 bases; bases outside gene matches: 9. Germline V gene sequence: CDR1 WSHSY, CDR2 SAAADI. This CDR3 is CASSWPGQGVSNTGELFF. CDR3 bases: TGCGCCAGCAGCTGGCCGGGACAGGGGGTGTCGAACACCGGGGAGCTGTTTTTT.

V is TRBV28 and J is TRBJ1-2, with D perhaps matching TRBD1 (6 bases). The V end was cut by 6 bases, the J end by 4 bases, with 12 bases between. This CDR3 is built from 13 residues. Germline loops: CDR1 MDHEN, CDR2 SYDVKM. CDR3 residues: CASSTDRPYGYTF. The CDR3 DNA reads TGTGCCAGCAGCACTGACAGGCCCTATGGCTACACCTTC.

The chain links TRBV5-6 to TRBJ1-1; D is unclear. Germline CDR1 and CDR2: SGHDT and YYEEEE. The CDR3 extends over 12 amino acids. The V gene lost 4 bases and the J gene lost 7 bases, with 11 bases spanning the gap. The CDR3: CASSKTVFEAFF. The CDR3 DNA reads TGTGCCAGCAGCAAGACGGTGTTTGAAGCTTTCTTT.

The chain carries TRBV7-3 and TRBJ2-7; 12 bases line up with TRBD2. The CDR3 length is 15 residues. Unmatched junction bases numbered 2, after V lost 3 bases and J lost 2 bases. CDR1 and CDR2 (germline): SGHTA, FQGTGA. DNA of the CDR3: TGTGCCAGCAGCTTTACTAGCGGGGGGACCTACGAGCAGTACTTC. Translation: CASSFTSGGTYEQYF.

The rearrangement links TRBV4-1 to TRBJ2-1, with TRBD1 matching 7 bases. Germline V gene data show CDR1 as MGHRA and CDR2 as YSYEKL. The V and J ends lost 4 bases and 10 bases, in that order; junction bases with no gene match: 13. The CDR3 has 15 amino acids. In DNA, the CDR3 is TGCGCCAGCAGCCTCCGGGGACAGACCATAGGGGAGCAGTTCTTC. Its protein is CASSLRGQTIGEQFF.

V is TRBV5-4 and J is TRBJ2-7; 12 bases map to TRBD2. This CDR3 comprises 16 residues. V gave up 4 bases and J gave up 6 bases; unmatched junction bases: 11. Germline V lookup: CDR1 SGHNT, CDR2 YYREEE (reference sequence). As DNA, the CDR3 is TGTGCCAGCAGCCCCATCCCTAGCGGGAGGGCCGGCGAGCAGTACTTC. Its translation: CASSPIPSGRAGEQYF.

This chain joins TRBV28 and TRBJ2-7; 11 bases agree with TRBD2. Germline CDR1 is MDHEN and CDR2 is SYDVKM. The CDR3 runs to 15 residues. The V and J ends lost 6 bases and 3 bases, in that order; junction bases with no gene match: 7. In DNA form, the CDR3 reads TGTGCCAGCAGCCCTGGGACTAGCGGAAACTACGAGCAGTACTTC. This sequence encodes CASSPGTSGNYEQYF.

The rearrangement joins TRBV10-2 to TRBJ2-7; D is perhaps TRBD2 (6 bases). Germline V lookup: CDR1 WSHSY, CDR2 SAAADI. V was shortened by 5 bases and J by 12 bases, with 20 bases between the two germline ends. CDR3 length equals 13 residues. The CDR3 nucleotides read TGCGCCAGCAGTACCGGGACTGCCCCTCGTCGGTACTTC. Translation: CASSTGTAPRRYF.

The CDR3 loop is CASSLGGGAIFEQYF. CDR3 coding DNA: TGTGCCAGCAGCTTAGGTGGGGGGGCGATCTTCGAGCAGTACTTC. V and J are TRBV11-2 and TRBJ2-7, with D maybe TRBD2 (7 bases). The V end lost 1 base, the J end lost 6 bases, and 16 bases lay between the germline ends. CDR3 length: 15 residues. Germline assignment: CDR1 SGHAT and CDR2 FQNNGV. The full variable domain, its missing parts supplied by reference TRBV11-2 and TRBJ2-7, is EAGVAQSPRYKIIEKRQSVAFWCNPISGHATLYWYQQILGQGPKLLIQFQNNGVVDDSQLPKDRFSAERLKGVDSTLKIQPAKLEDSAVYLCASSLGGGAIFEQYFGPGTRLTVT.

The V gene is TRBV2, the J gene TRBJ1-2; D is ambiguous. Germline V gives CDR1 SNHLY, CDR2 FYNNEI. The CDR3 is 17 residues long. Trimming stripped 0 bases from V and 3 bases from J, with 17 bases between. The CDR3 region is CASSEADGFRGDYGYTF. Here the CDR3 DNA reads TGTGCCAGCAGTGAAGCGGACGGCTTTCGCGGGGACTATGGCTACACCTTC.

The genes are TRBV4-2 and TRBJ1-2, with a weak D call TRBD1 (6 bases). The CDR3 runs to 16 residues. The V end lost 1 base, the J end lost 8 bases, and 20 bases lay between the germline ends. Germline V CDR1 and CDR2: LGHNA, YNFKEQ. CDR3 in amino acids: CASSQVGGGGAGGYTF. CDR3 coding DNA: TGTGCCAGCAGCCAAGTTGGTGGCGGGGGCGCTGGAGGCTACACCTTC.